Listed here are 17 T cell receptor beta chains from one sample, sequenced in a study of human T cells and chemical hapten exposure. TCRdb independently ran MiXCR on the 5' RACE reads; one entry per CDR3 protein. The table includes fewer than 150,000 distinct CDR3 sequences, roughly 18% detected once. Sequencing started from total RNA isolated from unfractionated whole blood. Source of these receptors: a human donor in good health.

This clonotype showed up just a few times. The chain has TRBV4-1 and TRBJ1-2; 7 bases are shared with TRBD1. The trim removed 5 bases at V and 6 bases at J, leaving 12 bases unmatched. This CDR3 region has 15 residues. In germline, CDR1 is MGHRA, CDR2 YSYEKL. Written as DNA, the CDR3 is TGCGCCAGCAGCAATACAGGGGAGAGGAGAAATGGCTACACCTTC. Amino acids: CASSNTGERRNGYTF.

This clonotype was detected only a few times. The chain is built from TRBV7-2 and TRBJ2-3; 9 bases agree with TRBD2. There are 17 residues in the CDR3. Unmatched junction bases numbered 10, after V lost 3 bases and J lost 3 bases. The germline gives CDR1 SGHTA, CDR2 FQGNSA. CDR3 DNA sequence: TGTGCCAGCAGCTTTGCGGAAGGGCTAGCGGGAACAGATACGCAGTATTTT. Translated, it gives CASSFAEGLAGTDTQYF.

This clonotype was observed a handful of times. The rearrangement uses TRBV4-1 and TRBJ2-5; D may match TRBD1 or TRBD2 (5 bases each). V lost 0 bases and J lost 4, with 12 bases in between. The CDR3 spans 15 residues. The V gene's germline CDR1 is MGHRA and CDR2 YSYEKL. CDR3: CASSQDPRGSETQYF. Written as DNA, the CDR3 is TGCGCCAGCAGCCAAGATCCCCGGGGCTCAGAGACCCAGTACTTC.

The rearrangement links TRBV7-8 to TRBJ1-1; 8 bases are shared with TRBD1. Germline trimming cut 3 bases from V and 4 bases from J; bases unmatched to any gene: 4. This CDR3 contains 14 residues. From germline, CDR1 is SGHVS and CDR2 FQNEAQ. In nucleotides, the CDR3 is TGTGCCAGCAGCTTTTATACAGGGGGCACTGAAGCTTTCTTT. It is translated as CASSFYTGGTEAFF.

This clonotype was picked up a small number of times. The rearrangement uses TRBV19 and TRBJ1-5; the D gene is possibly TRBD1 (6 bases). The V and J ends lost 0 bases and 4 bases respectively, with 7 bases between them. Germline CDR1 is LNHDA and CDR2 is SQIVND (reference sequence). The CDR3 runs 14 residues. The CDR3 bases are TGTGCCAGTAGTATAGAACAGGGAAATCAGCCCCAGCATTTT. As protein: CASSIEQGNQPQHF.

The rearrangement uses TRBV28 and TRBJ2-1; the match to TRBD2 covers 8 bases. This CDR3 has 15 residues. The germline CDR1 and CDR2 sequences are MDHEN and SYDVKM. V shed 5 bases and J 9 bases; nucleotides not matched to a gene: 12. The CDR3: CASSPRTSRSTEQFF. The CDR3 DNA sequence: TGTGCCAGCAGTCCACGGACTAGCCGTTCGACTGAGCAGTTCTTC.

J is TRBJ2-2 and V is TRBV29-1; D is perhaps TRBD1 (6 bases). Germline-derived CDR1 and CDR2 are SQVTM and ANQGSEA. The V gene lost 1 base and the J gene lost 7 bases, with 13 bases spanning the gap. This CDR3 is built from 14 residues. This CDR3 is CSVEAPGAGGELFF. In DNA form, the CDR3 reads TGCAGCGTTGAAGCCCCAGGGGCGGGCGGGGAGCTGTTTTTT.

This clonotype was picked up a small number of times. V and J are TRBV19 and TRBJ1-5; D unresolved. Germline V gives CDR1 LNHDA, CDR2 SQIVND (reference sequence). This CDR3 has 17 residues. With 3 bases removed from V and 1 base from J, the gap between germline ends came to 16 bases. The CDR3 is CASSIPAASGSNQPQHF. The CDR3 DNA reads TGTGCCAGTAGTATTCCGGCAGCTAGTGGAAGCAATCAGCCCCAGCATTTT.

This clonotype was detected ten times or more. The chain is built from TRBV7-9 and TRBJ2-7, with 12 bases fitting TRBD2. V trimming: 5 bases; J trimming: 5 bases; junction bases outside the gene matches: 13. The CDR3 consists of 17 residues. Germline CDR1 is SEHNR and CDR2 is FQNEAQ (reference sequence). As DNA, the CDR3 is TGTGCCAGCAGCAAGACTAGCGGGAGTTCCATTAGCGACGAGCAGTACTTC. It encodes CASSKTSGSSISDEQYF.

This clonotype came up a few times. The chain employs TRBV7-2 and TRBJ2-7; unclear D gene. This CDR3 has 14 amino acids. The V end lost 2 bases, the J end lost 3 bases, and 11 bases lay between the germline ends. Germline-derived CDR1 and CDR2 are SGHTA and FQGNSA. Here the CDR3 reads CASSLSPVDYEQYF. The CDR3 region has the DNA TGTGCCAGCAGCTTATCTCCGGTTGACTACGAGCAGTACTTC. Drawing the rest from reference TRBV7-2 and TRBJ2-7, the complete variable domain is GAGVSQSPSNKVTEKGKDVELRCDPISGHTALYWYRQSLGQGLEFLIYFQGNSAPDKSGLPSDRFSAERTGGSVSTLTIQRTQQEDSAVYLCASSLSPVDYEQYFGPGTRLTVT.

The CDR3 sequence is CASSYDRELAHTQYF. The CDR3 nucleotides read TGTGCCAGCAGTTACGACAGGGAACTCGCACATACGCAGTATTTT. The chain employs TRBV6-6 and TRBJ2-3, with 7 bases identical to TRBD1. Germline CDR1 MNHNY, CDR2 SVGAGI (reference sequence). J gave up 7 bases and V 2 bases, and 9 bases lay outside the gene matches. The length of the CDR3 is 15 residues.

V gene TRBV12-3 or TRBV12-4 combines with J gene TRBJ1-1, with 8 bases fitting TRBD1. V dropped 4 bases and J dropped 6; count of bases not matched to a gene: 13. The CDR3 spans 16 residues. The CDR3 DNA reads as TGTGCCAGCAGTTCGCGGACAGGGACGCCTTGGCCTGAAGCTTTCTTT. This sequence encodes CASSSRTGTPWPEAFF.

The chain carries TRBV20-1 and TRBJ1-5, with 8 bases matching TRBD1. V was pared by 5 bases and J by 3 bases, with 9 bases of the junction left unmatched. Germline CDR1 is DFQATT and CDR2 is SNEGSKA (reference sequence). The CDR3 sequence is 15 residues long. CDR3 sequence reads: CSAGQGLTFNQPQHF. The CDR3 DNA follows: TGCAGTGCTGGACAGGGCCTTACCTTCAATCAGCCCCAGCATTTT.

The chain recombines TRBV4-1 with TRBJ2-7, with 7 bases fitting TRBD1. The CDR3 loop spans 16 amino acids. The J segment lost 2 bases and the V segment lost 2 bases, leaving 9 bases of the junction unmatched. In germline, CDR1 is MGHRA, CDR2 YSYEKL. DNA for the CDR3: TGCGCCAGCAGCCAACCCCCGGGACAGAGGCCCTACGAGCAGTACTTC. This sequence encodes CASSQPPGQRPYEQYF.

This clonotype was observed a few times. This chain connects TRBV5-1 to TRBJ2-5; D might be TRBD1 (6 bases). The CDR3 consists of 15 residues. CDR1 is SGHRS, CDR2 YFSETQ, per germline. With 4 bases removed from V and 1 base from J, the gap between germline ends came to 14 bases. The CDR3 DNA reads TGCGCCAGCAGCGCAGGACAGAGATTCCAAGAGACCCAGTACTTC. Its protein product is CASSAGQRFQETQYF.

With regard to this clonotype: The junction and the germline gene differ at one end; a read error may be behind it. The CDR3 protein is CASSNPGQPQRF. CDR3 nucleotides: TGTGCCAGTAGCAATCCGGGACAGCCCCAGCGTTTT. The V gene is TRBV19, the J gene TRBJ1-5; 7 bases are a match to TRBD1. The CDR3 runs to 12 residues. Germline loops: CDR1 LNHDA, CDR2 SQIVND (reference sequence).

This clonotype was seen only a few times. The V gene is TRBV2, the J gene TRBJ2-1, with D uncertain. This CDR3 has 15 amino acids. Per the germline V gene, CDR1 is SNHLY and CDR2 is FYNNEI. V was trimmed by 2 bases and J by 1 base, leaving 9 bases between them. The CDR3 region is CASSETRGSYNEQFF. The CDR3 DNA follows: TGTGCCAGCAGTGAAACCCGCGGTTCCTACAATGAGCAGTTCTTC.